The present entry profiles one T cell receptor (beta chain) with its context. No antigen is known for it. Base-call qualities are not available, and no considerably larger clone is one nucleotide away. The data belong to a study of T cell repertoires in cytomegalovirus infection (dated by TCRdb to the late 2010s). Regarding the research as a whole: Because public TCR beta signatures pointed to carriage of CMV infection together with the matching HLA type, the HLA type of each donor mattered for the analysis.

Sequencing was carried out with an Illumina HiSeq 1500. TCRdb passed the public sequencing reads through fastp at Q25 and MiXCR, retaining productive beta sequences. Rows are combined by CDR3 protein, so each entry shows the most common genes and DNA. Within this sample are under 150,000 distinct CDR3 sequences, with roughly a quarter of them counted one time only. The ten largest clones capture approximately 35% of the sample. Broad study findings and their caveats: The ex vivo response was dominated by HLA-C-restricted CMV-specific TCR beta clonotypes, and the single most frequent clonotype in two of eight donors was supplied by these HLA-C-restricted clonotypes. In both this cohort and an independent cohort of more than 350 donors, the cumulative frequency of public TCR beta family members distinguished carriers of CMV infection plus the relevant HLA type.

The V end gives up 6 bases and the J end 1 base, leaving 4 bases in the junction not matched to a gene. From cysteine to phenylalanine, the CDR3 is 15 amino acids long. Kept here is only the CDR3 DNA, which spans 45 bases and is read in frame from base 1. The sample comprised PBMCs, sequenced either directly or after in vitro stimulation (not recorded which). The V gene is TRBV12-3 or TRBV12-4 and the J gene is TRBJ2-1; TRBD1 lines up with 9 middle nucleotides. The TCR originated in a human donor in good health (CMV status not recorded). Some clones in this sample may be carry-over from other donors' samples. The DNA sequence follows: TGTGCCAGCAGGGGGACAGGGATTTCCTACAATGAGCAGTTCTTC. The encoded protein is CASRGTGISYNEQFF.